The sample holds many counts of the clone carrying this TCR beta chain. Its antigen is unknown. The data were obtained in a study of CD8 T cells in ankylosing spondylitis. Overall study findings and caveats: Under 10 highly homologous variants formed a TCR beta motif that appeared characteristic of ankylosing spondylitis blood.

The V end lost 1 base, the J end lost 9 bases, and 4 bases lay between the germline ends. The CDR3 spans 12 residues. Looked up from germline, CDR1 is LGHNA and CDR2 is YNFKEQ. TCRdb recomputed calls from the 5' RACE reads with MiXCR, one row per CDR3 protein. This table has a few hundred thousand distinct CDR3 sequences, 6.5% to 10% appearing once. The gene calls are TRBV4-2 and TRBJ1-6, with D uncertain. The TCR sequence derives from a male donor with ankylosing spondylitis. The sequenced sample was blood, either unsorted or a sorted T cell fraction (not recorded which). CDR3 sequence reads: CASSQVGSPLHF. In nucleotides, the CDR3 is TGTGCCAGCAGCCAAGTGGGTTCACCCCTCCACTTT.